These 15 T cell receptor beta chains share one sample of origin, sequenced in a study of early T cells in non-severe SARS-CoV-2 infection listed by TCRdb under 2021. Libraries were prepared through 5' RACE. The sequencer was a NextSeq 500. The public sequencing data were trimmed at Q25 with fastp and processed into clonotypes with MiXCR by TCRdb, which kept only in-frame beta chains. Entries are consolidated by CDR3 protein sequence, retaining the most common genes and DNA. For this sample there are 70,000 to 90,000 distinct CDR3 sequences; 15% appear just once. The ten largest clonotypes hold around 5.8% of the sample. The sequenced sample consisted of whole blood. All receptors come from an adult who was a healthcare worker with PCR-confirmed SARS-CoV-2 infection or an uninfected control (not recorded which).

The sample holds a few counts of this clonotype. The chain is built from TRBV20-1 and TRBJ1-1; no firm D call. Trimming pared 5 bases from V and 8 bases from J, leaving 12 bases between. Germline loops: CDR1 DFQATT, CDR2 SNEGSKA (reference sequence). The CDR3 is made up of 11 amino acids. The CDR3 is CSAQQTAEAFF. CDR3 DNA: TGCAGTGCTCAACAGACCGCAGAAGCTTTCTTT.

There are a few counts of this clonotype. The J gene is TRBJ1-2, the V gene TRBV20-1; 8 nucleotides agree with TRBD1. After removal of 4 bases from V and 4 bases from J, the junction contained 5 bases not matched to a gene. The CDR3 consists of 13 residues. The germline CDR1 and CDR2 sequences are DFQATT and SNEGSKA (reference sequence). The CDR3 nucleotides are TGCAGTGCTAACGGACAGGGCGTCTATGGCTACACCTTC. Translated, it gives CSANGQGVYGYTF.

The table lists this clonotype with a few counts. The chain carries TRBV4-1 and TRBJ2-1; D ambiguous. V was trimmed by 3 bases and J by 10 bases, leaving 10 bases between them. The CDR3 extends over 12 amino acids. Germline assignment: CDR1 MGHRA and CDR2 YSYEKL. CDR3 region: CASSQDPLEQFF. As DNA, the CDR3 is TGCGCCAGCAGCCAGGACCCTTTGGAGCAGTTCTTC.

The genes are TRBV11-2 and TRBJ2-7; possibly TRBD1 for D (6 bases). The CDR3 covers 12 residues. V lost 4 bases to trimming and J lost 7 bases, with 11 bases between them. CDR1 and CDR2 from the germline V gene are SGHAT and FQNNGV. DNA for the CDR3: TGTGCCAGCAGCTCCACAGGGAAGGAGCAGTACTTC. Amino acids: CASSSTGKEQYF.

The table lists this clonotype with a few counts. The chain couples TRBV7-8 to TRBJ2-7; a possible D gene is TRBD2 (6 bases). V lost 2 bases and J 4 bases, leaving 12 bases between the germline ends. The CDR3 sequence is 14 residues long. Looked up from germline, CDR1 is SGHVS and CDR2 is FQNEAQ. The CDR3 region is CASSLYGSGYEQYF. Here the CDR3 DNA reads TGTGCCAGCAGCTTATACGGGAGCGGGTACGAGCAGTACTTC.

In DNA form, the CDR3 reads TGTGCCAGCAGTTACTCCCGAGGATGGAACACCGGGGAGCTGTTTTTT. It is translated as CASSYSRGWNTGELFF. The rearrangement joins TRBV6-2 or TRBV6-3 to TRBJ2-2; D gene ambiguous. The CDR3 totals 16 residues. Deletions cut 0 bases from V and 1 base from J, with 9 bases between. From germline, CDR1 is MNHEY and CDR2 SVGEGT.

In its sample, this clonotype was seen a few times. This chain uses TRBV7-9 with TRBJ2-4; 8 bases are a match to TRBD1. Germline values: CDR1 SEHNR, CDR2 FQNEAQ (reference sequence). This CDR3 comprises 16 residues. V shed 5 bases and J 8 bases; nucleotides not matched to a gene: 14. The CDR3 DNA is TGTGCCAGCAGCACTTCCGGGACAGGAAGGAGGGACATTCAGTACTTC. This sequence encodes CASSTSGTGRRDIQYF.

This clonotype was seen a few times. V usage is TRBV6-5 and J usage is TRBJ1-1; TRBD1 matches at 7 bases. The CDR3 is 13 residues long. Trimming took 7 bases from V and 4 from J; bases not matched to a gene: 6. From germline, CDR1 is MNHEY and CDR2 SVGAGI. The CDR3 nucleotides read TGTGCCAGCATCCTCCCAGGGGGCACTGAAGCTTTCTTT. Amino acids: CASILPGGTEAFF.

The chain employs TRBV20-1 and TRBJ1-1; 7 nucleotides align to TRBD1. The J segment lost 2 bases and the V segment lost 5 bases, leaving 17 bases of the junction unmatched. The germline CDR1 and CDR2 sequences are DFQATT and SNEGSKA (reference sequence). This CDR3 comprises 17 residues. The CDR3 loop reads CSAASLRDSAFNTEAFF. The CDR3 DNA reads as TGCAGTGCTGCCTCTCTCCGGGACAGCGCCTTTAACACTGAAGCTTTCTTT.

The CDR3 coding sequence is TGTGCCAGCTCACCACGAAGGGGCGCAGTTACCTACGAGCAGTACTTC. Residues: CASSPRRGAVTYEQYF. The chain has TRBV18 and TRBJ2-7; TRBD1 might be the D (5 bases). There are 16 residues in the CDR3. The V end was cut by 1 base, the J end by 2 bases, with 15 bases between. Germline V gives CDR1 KGHSH, CDR2 LQKENI.

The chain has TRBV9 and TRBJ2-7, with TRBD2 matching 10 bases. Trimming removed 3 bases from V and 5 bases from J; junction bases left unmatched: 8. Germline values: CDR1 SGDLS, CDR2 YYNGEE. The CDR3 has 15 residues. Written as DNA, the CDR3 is TGTGCCAGCAGCGCCGGGACTAGCGACCGGGACGAGCAGTACTTC. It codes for CASSAGTSDRDEQYF.

The CDR3 DNA reads as TGTGCCAGCGGAGAAATGGAGGGCTATGGCTACACCTTC. Protein: CASGEMEGYGYTF. J is TRBJ1-2 and V is TRBV9, with D unclear. Germline-derived CDR1 and CDR2 are SGDLS and YYNGEE. CDR3 size: 13 residues. The ends were cut back, 7 bases at V and 4 bases at J, with 14 bases in the middle.

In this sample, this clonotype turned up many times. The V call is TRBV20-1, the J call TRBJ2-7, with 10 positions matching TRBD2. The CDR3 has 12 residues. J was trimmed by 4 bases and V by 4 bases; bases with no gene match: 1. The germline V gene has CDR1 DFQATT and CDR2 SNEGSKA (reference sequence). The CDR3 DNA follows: TGCAGTGCTATTAGCGGGAGGTACGAGCAGTACTTC. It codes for CSAISGRYEQYF.

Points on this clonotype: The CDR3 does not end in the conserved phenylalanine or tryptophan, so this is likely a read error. The CDR3 DNA is TGTGCCAGCAGTTTTCAGGGGGCCTTTGAAGCTTTCTCT. Amino acids: CASSFQGAFEAFS. The chain has TRBV12-3 or TRBV12-4 and TRBJ1-1; the match to TRBD1 covers 8 bases. CDR3 length: 13 residues. The junction had 4 bases not matched to a gene; V was cut back by 3 bases and J by 7 bases.

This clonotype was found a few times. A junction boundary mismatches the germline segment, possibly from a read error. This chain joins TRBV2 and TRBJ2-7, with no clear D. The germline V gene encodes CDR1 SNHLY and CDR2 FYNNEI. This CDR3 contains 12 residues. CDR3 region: CASSDYLDSLTF. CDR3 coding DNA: TGTGCCAGCAGTGATTATCTCGACTCCTTGACTTTC.